Listed below are T cell receptor beta chains from one sample, sequenced in a study of shared clonotypes between healthy human individuals. Data came from immunoSEQ multiplex PCR; TCRdb stores just in-frame clones and leaves some out. This sample has millions of clones, with around 90% found just once. The sample taken for sequencing was naive CD4+ T cells sorted from blood. These receptors all stem from a man aged 18-30 years in good health. Each CDR3 is given with its conserved first and last residue. D genes are given only for firm matches. Rows give clone size only sometimes, using once, few, many, or a class for an expanded clone.

CAISESMWVDTQYF | - | - | TRBV10-3
CASSLSSSLFEQFF | - | - | TRBV5-1
CASSLDLSGNTIYF | - | few | TRBV5-4
CASSDTDRATGELFF | - | once | TRBV2
CASSLVLHRAFF | - | - | TRBV5-1
CAWRRTSGYTDTQYF | TRBD2 | - | TRBV30
CASRTDVGEQYF | - | - | TRBV6-5
CASRVGQAIYGYTF | TRBD1 | - | TRBV2
CASSLTRQDWNTEAFF | - | - | TRBV7-9
CASSTDRVNTEAFF | TRBD1 | - | TRBV5-1
CASSSGGARNEQYF | TRBD2 | - | TRBV19
CASSRDSVGEQYF | - | - | TRBV6-5
CASSQGPPPETQYF | - | - | TRBV5-1
CASSWGGFRGADEQFF | - | - | TRBV5-4
CSVGGSQETQYF | TRBD2 | - | TRBV29-1
CASAEGYGNTIYF | - | - | TRBV7-9
CASRRWDTLGETQYF | - | - | TRBV5-1
CASSSSLETQYF | - | - | TRBV7-6
CASSPPAYSGANTGELFF | - | - | TRBV18
CATSRANEQFF | - | - | TRBV6-1
CASSSVTGMSYNEQFF | TRBD1 | - | TRBV27
CASRLPPYEQYF | - | - | TRBV6-5
CASSSLRGGDYEQYF | TRBD1 | - | TRBV11-2
CASSLVISGGPDTQYF | TRBD2 | - | TRBV5-1
CALTGGGETQYF | TRBD1 | - | TRBV30
CASTPTGVTGELFF | TRBD1 | - | TRBV2